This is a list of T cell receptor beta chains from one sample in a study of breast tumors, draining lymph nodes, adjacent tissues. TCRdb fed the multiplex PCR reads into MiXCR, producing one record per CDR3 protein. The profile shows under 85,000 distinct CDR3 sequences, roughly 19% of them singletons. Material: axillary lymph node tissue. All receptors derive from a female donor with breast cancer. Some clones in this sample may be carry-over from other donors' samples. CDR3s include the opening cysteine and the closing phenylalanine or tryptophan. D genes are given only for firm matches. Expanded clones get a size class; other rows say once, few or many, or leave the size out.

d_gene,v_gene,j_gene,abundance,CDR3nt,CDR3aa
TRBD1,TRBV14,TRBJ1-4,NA,TGTGCCAGCAGCCAGAGGGACAGGGACGGAAAACTGCTTTTT,CASSQRDRDGKLLF
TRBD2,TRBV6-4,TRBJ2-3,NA,TGTGCCAGCAGTGACTCTTCGGCGGGAGGAGGCACAGATACGCAGTATTTT,CASSDSSAGGGTDTQYF
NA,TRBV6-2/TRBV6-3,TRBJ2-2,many,TGTGCCAGCAGTTTTATTGAAGGAACCGGGGAGCTGTTTTTT,CASSFIEGTGELFF
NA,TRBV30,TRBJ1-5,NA,TGTGCCTGGGACCTTCCGGGGAGTCAGCCCCAGCATTTT,CAWDLPGSQPQHF
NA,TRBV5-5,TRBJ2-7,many,TGTGCCAGCAGCTCATCTCGGGGAGACTACGAGCAGTACTTC,CASSSSRGDYEQYF
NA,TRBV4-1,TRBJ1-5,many,TGCGCGGAATTTTGTCAGCCCCAGCATTTT,CAEFCQPQHF
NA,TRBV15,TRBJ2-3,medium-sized,TGTGCCACCAGCAGTTGGGGCTCCACAGATACGCAGTATTTT,CATSSWGSTDTQYF
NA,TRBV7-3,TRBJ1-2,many,TGTGCCAGCAGCTTAGCAGAGGGGACCGGGGGCTACACCTTC,CASSLAEGTGGYTF
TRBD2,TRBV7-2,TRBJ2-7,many,TGTGCCAGCGGACTAGCGGGGCCTGGCGAGCAGTACTTC,CASGLAGPGEQYF
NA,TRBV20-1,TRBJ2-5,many,TGCAGTGCTAGAGATAGGCTAGTTCAAGAGACCCAGTACTTC,CSARDRLVQETQYF
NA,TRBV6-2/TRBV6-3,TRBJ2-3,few,TGTGCCAGCAGTTACTCCCCGGGACGGAGACCTCTCGGAGATACGCAGTATTTT,CASSYSPGRRPLGDTQYF
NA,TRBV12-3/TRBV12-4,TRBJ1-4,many,TGTGCCAGCAGGAAACCGGGACACGGTGAAAAACTGTTTTTT,CASRKPGHGEKLFF
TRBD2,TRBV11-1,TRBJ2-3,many,TGTGCCAGCAGTCCAGGACTAGCGGCCACAGATACGCAGTATTTT,CASSPGLAATDTQYF
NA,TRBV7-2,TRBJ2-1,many,TGTGCCAGCAGCTTCACTACGGTGGGTGAGCAGTTCTTC,CASSFTTVGEQFF
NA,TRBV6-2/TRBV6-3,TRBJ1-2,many,TGTGCCAGCATGACGGTATATGGCTACACCTTC,CASMTVYGYTF
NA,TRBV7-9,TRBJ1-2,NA,TGTGCCAGCGGCCGACAGCAGCAAGGGGGCTACACCTTC,CASGRQQQGGYTF
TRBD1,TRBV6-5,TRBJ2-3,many,TGTGCCAGCAGCCCACAGGGGGCTACTAGCACAGATACGCAGTATTTT,CASSPQGATSTDTQYF
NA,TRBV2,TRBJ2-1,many,TGTGCCAGCAGTGAAACAAGCCGGCCCTCGATCTACAATGAGCAGTTCTTC,CASSETSRPSIYNEQFF
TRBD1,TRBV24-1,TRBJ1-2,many,TGTGCCACCAGTGATTCGACAGGGGGCCACTATGGCTACACCTTC,CATSDSTGGHYGYTF
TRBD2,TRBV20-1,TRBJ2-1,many,TGCAGTGCTCTAGCGGGAATCTACAATGAGCAGTTCTTC,CSALAGIYNEQFF
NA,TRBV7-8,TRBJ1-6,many,TGTGCCAGCAGCTTAGTAATGCGTAATTCACCCCTCCACTTT,CASSLVMRNSPLHF
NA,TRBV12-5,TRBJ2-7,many,TGTGCTAGTGGTTTGCAAGGCTCCTACGAGCAGTACTTC,CASGLQGSYEQYF
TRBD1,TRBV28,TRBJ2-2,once,TGTGCCACCACAGGGGCTCGGGAGCTGTTTTTT,CATTGARELFF
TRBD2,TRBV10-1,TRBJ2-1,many,TGCGCCAGCAGTCTGAAAGCGGGAACCCACAATGAGCAGTTCTTC,CASSLKAGTHNEQFF
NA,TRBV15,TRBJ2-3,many,TGTGCCACCAGCAGAGCAAGGGGCGGGAGCACAGATACGCAGTATTTT,CATSRARGGSTDTQYF
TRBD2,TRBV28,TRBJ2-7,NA,TGTGCCAGCAGTCCTAGCGGGAGGGCCTACGAGCAGTACTTC,CASSPSGRAYEQYF
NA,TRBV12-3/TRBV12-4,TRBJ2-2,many,TGTGCCAGCAGTTTAGCGAGCTACACCGGGGAGCTGTTTTTT,CASSLASYTGELFF
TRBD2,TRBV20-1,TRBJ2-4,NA,TGCAGTGCTAGCCTAGCGGGAGGAACCAAAAACATTCAGTACTTC,CSASLAGGTKNIQYF
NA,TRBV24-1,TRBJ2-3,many,TGTGCCACCAGTGATCTAAATAGGGAGGATACGCAGTATTTT,CATSDLNREDTQYF